This T cell receptor (beta chain) was profiled in a study of T cells in localized non-small cell lung cancer (dated by TCRdb to 2018 to 2021). Context from the whole study: Comparing tumors with uninvolved tumor-adjacent lungs, the study looked at the T cell repertoires of approximately 250 patients with early-stage NSCLC. Of the NSCLC patients, 120 to 150 were male and about 97 were female, and the mean age was approximately 69 years. All 240 or so NSCLC patients in the cohort were treatment-naive and had localized lung tumors that were resected. The research as a whole found: Of the top 100 tumor clones, a median of roughly 60 were detected in paired uninvolved adjacent lung; around 30 were also among that lung's top 100. Because multi-region tumor sequencing was not done, intratumor heterogeneity could not be ruled out. Longer overall survival was associated with higher blood T cell density, whereas shorter survival was associated with higher adjacent-lung clonality. Because the study design was exploratory, TCR variables were selected using unadjusted p-values without false-discovery rate correction. Uninvolved tumor-adjacent lung showed the highest T cell clonality, higher than tumor, which suggests more focused antigenic responses in the uninvolved tumor-adjacent lung.

V sheds 5 bases and J sheds 14 bases, leaving 18 bases between their ends. CDR3 length: 12 amino acids, cysteine to phenylalanine. Kept here is only the CDR3 DNA, which spans 36 bases and is read in frame from base 1. Reading the germline V gene gives CDR1 SGHTA and CDR2 FQGTGA. Remarks on this clone: Its binding antigen is unknown. Per-nucleotide qualities are absent, and no much larger clonotype sits a single base away.

TCR beta CDR3 regions were sequenced from DNA using the immunoSEQ Assay. From the authors' description of their analysis: To compute T cell density, TCR beta template counts were normalized to usable DNA, which was estimated by amplifying housekeeping genes. Richness was estimated with the preseqR package, extrapolating to 400,000 templates for PBMC samples and 120,000 templates for tissue samples. Clonality was defined by subtracting Pielou's evenness from one. Differential abundance testing on productive amino-acid clonotypes, with a minimum total count of 5 and an alpha of 0.1, was used to identify tissue-enriched TCRs. The Jaccard Index and the Morisita Overlap Index were used to measure repertoire overlap between compartments. GLIPH clustered TCR beta CDR3s with public tetramer-defined viral CDR3s; viral motifs required at least three viral sequences plus V-gene enrichment. TCRdb limited this immuneACCESS table to in-frame rearrangements with V and J called. A share of clones is missing; checked studies link under half to unresolved V genes, and the rest is unexplained. That table furnishes V, J and clone size, whereas the DNA furnished D and trimming. The sample has about 33,000 clones on record, around 77% of them singletons. Of the sample, 15% to 20% falls within the top ten clones.

At diagnosis, peripheral blood, uninvolved tumor-adjacent lung and tumor were collected and were preserved as a mix of fresh-frozen and FFPE material. For TCR repertoire profiling, blood samples were analyzed as peripheral blood mononuclear cells. The sequencing here drew on peripheral blood, taken before any cancer treatment. The receptor's source is a male donor at least 60 years old with stage III squamous cell lung carcinoma. The rearrangement joined TRBV7-3 to TRBJ1-2; the D gene is perhaps TRBD1, on 5 matching bases. The CDR3 region reads CASSPPGGRWTF. The bases read TGTGCCAGCAGCCCACCGGGGGGGAGGTGGACCTTC.